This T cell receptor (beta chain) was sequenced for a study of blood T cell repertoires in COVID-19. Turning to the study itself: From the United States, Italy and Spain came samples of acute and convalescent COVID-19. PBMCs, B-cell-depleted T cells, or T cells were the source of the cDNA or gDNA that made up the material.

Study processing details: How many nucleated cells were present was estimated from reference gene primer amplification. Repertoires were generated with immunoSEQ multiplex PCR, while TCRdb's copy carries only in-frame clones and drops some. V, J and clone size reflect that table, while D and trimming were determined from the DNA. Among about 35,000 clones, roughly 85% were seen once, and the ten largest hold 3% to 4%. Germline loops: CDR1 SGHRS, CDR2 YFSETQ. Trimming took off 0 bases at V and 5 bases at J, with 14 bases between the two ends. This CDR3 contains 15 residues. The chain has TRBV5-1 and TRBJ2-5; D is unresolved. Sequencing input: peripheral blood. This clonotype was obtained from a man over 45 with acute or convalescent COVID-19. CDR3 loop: CASSLGPNVRETQYF. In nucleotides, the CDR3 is TGCGCCAGCAGCTTGGGACCCAATGTCAGGGAGACCCAGTACTTC. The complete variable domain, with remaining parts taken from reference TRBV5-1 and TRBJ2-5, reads KAGVTQTPRYLIKTRGQQVTLSCSPISGHRSVSWYQQTPGQGLQFLFEYFSETQRNKGNFPGRFSGRQFSNSRSEMNVSTLELGDSALYLCASSLGPNVRETQYFGPGTRLLVL.